A selection of T cell receptor beta chains follows, all from one sample in a study of metastatic and nonmetastatic thyroid tumors. MiXCR was used by TCRdb to re-call the PCR reads. The data contain approximately 35,000 clones, 35% of them singletons. Sequenced sample: tumor tissue. The receptors shown here come from a female donor with papillary thyroid cancer or a benign thyroid nodule (not recorded which). Some clones in this sample may be carry-over from other donors' samples. Each CDR3 is given with its conserved first and last residue. The order of the fields is J gene, V gene, D gene, clone size, CDR3 DNA, CDR3 protein. The D gene is left open where the match is weak. Size values are once, few and many counts, or a class for expanded clones, and some rows have none.

j_call: TRBJ1-1
v_call: TRBV20-1
d_call: TRBD1
clone_size: few
cdr3_nt: TGCAGTGCTAGGACGGTAAATACAGGGGGCACTGAAGCTTTCTTT
cdr3_aa: CSARTVNTGGTEAFF

j_call: TRBJ1-5
v_call: TRBV12-3/TRBV12-4
d_call: .
clone_size: few
cdr3_nt: TGTGCCAGCAGTTTAGACAGGGCATGGCCCCAGCATTTT
cdr3_aa: CASSLDRAWPQHF

j_call: TRBJ2-7
v_call: TRBV12-3/TRBV12-4
d_call: TRBD1
clone_size: few
cdr3_nt: TGTGCCAGCAGCACTAACCGACAGGGCTCCTACGAGCAGTACTTC
cdr3_aa: CASSTNRQGSYEQYF

j_call: TRBJ1-5
v_call: TRBV9
d_call: .
clone_size: .
cdr3_nt: TGTGCCAGCAGCGTAGAGGACCCCTTGAAGGAGGGCGATCAGCCCCAGCATTTT
cdr3_aa: CASSVEDPLKEGDQPQHF

j_call: TRBJ1-1
v_call: TRBV6-4
d_call: .
clone_size: few
cdr3_nt: TGTGCCAGCAGTGACTCGGACAACACTGAAGCTTTCTTT
cdr3_aa: CASSDSDNTEAFF

j_call: TRBJ1-2
v_call: TRBV19
d_call: .
clone_size: few
cdr3_nt: TGTGCCAGTAGTCCCCCAACTCCTTATGGCTACACCTTC
cdr3_aa: CASSPPTPYGYTF

j_call: TRBJ2-3
v_call: TRBV27
d_call: .
clone_size: few
cdr3_nt: TGTGCCAGCAGTTATACTGCGACCGTCTCTAGCACAGATACGCAGTATTTT
cdr3_aa: CASSYTATVSSTDTQYF

j_call: TRBJ1-2
v_call: TRBV7-2
d_call: .
clone_size: once
cdr3_nt: TGTGCCAGCAGCTCCTCCTGGACAAACTATGGCTACACCTTC
cdr3_aa: CASSSSWTNYGYTF

j_call: TRBJ2-7
v_call: TRBV7-8
d_call: .
clone_size: .
cdr3_nt: TGTGCCAGCAGCCCAAGTACATCCCTCCACGAGCAGTACTTC
cdr3_aa: CASSPSTSLHEQYF

j_call: TRBJ2-5
v_call: TRBV7-2
d_call: .
clone_size: few
cdr3_nt: TGTGCCAGCAGCTTAGGGCCCCGGGGGATCCAAGAGACCCAGTACTTC
cdr3_aa: CASSLGPRGIQETQYF

j_call: TRBJ2-2
v_call: TRBV11-3
d_call: TRBD1
clone_size: .
cdr3_nt: TGTGCCAGCAGCTCTCGGGACAGGTCACCCACCGGGGAGCTGTTTTTT
cdr3_aa: CASSSRDRSPTGELFF

j_call: TRBJ2-2
v_call: TRBV6-9
d_call: TRBD1
clone_size: few
cdr3_nt: TGTGCCAGCTCCCGAGACAGGGGGCGCACCGGGGAGCTGTTTTTT
cdr3_aa: CASSRDRGRTGELFF

j_call: TRBJ2-5
v_call: TRBV24-1
d_call: TRBD1
clone_size: .
cdr3_nt: TGTGCCACCAGTGACCTGACAGGGGGCGGCGAGACCCAGTACTTC
cdr3_aa: CATSDLTGGGETQYF

j_call: TRBJ2-5
v_call: TRBV20-1
d_call: .
clone_size: .
cdr3_nt: TGCAGTGCTAGAGCAGGACAGCCCCAAGAGACCCAGTACTTC
cdr3_aa: CSARAGQPQETQYF

j_call: TRBJ1-1
v_call: TRBV20-1
d_call: .
clone_size: .
cdr3_nt: TGCAGTGCTAGACGGGATTTTAACACTGAAGCTTTCTTT
cdr3_aa: CSARRDFNTEAFF

j_call: TRBJ2-1
v_call: TRBV20-1
d_call: TRBD2
clone_size: .
cdr3_nt: TGCAGTGCTAGAAATGTACTAGCGGGCGATGAGCAGTTCTTC
cdr3_aa: CSARNVLAGDEQFF

j_call: TRBJ1-4
v_call: TRBV19
d_call: TRBD1
clone_size: .
cdr3_nt: TGTGCCAGTAGTCCCCGGACAGGGAATGAAAAACTGTTTTTT
cdr3_aa: CASSPRTGNEKLFF

j_call: TRBJ2-7
v_call: TRBV11-2
d_call: .
clone_size: .
cdr3_nt: TGTGCCAGCAGCTTAGAGCCGGGTGGAGAGCAGTACTTC
cdr3_aa: CASSLEPGGEQYF

j_call: TRBJ1-5
v_call: TRBV18
d_call: TRBD1
clone_size: .
cdr3_nt: TGTGCCAGCTCACCAACGGGACAGGCCTATAGCAATCAGCCCCAGCATTTT
cdr3_aa: CASSPTGQAYSNQPQHF

j_call: TRBJ1-2
v_call: TRBV19
d_call: TRBD1
clone_size: few
cdr3_nt: TGTGCCAGTAGTTTCCTGACAGGGAACTATGGCTACACCTTC
cdr3_aa: CASSFLTGNYGYTF

j_call: TRBJ1-2
v_call: TRBV3-1
d_call: TRBD1
clone_size: once
cdr3_nt: TGTGCCAGCAGCCAATCCGACAGGGGTGCCTATGGCTACACCTTC
cdr3_aa: CASSQSDRGAYGYTF

j_call: TRBJ1-3
v_call: TRBV28
d_call: .
clone_size: few
cdr3_nt: TGTGCCAGCAGTTTATGGGGGATCGATGGAAACACCATATATTTT
cdr3_aa: CASSLWGIDGNTIYF

j_call: TRBJ1-1
v_call: TRBV20-1
d_call: .
clone_size: few
cdr3_nt: TGCAGTGCTAGGCTGTCTGCTGAAGCTTTCTTT
cdr3_aa: CSARLSAEAFF

j_call: TRBJ1-2
v_call: TRBV29-1
d_call: .
clone_size: few
cdr3_nt: TGCAGCGTTGAAAGCCAAGGCCCAAGGGGCTACACCTTC
cdr3_aa: CSVESQGPRGYTF

j_call: TRBJ1-1
v_call: TRBV11-2
d_call: .
clone_size: .
cdr3_nt: TGTGCCAGCAGCTTAGGTGTTAACACTGAAGCTTTCTTT
cdr3_aa: CASSLGVNTEAFF

j_call: TRBJ1-2
v_call: TRBV10-1
d_call: .
clone_size: few
cdr3_nt: TGCGCCAGCAGTGAGTCGGGGACATTGGGCTACACCTTC
cdr3_aa: CASSESGTLGYTF

j_call: TRBJ2-1
v_call: TRBV28
d_call: TRBD2
clone_size: few
cdr3_nt: TGTGCCAGCAGTCCCTCGGAGCTAGCGGGAGACAATGAGCAGTTCTTC
cdr3_aa: CASSPSELAGDNEQFF

j_call: TRBJ2-1
v_call: TRBV5-1
d_call: .
clone_size: .
cdr3_nt: TGCGCCAGCAGCTTGTTCTGGCAACCCAGCTCCTACAATGAGCAGTTCTTC
cdr3_aa: CASSLFWQPSSYNEQFF

j_call: TRBJ1-6
v_call: TRBV6-1
d_call: .
clone_size: .
cdr3_nt: TGTGCCAGCAGTGAAGGTGGCGAGCGGGAACCCCTCCACTTT
cdr3_aa: CASSEGGEREPLHF

j_call: TRBJ1-1
v_call: TRBV19
d_call: TRBD1
clone_size: .
cdr3_nt: TGTGCCAGTAGTGCCCGGGACAGCGACACTGAAGCTTTCTTT
cdr3_aa: CASSARDSDTEAFF

j_call: TRBJ2-7
v_call: TRBV9
d_call: TRBD1
clone_size: few
cdr3_nt: TGTGCCAGCAGCGTCGGGACAGGGAGGGCCTACGAGCAGTACTTC
cdr3_aa: CASSVGTGRAYEQYF

j_call: TRBJ1-1
v_call: TRBV6-2/TRBV6-3
d_call: .
clone_size: .
cdr3_nt: TGTGCCACCCTACCACTGAACGGCACTGAAGCTCTCTTT
cdr3_aa: CATLPLNGTEALF

j_call: TRBJ1-4
v_call: TRBV29-1
d_call: .
clone_size: many
cdr3_nt: TGCAGCGTGAGCAGGTCAACTAATGAAAAACTGTTTTTT
cdr3_aa: CSVSRSTNEKLFF

j_call: TRBJ2-1
v_call: TRBV30
d_call: .
clone_size: once
cdr3_nt: TGTGCCCGGACCCTTGGCGGACTTTACAATGAGCAGTTCTTC
cdr3_aa: CARTLGGLYNEQFF

j_call: TRBJ1-5
v_call: TRBV20-1
d_call: .
clone_size: few
cdr3_nt: TGCAGTGCTAGAGTTGGGAATAGCAATCAGCCCCAGCATTTT
cdr3_aa: CSARVGNSNQPQHF

j_call: TRBJ2-3
v_call: TRBV27
d_call: .
clone_size: .
cdr3_nt: TGTGCCAGCAGTTTCACCAACACAGATACGCAGTATTTT
cdr3_aa: CASSFTNTDTQYF

j_call: TRBJ2-2
v_call: TRBV27
d_call: TRBD1
clone_size: .
cdr3_nt: TGTGCCAGCAGTTTCGTGACAGGGGAAGCCGGGGAGCTGTTTTTT
cdr3_aa: CASSFVTGEAGELFF

j_call: TRBJ2-2
v_call: TRBV4-1
d_call: TRBD2
clone_size: .
cdr3_nt: TGCGCCAGCAGCCAATACTTGGGCGGGGGAAACACCGGGGAGCTGTTTTTT
cdr3_aa: CASSQYLGGGNTGELFF